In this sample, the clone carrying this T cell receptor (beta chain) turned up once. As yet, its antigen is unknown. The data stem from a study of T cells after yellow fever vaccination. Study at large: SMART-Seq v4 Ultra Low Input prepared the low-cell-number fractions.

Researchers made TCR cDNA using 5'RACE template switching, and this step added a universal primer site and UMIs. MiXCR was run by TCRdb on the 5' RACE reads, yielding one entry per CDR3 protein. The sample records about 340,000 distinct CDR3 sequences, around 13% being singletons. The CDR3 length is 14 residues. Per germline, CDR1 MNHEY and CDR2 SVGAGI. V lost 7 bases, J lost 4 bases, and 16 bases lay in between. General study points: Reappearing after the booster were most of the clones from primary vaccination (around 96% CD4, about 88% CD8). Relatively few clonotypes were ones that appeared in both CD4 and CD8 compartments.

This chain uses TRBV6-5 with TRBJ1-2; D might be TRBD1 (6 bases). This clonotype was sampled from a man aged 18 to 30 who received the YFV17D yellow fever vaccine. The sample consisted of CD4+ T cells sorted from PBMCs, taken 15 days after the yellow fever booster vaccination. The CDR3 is CASTHRADSYGYTF. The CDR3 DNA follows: TGTGCCAGCACACACAGGGCGGATAGCTATGGCTACACCTTC.